What follows are 3 T cell receptor beta chains derived from one specimen sequenced in a study of human T cells and chemical hapten exposure. TCRdb passed the RACE reads through MiXCR, listing each CDR3 protein once. This table has tens of thousands of distinct CDR3 sequences, 10% appearing once. Time point noted: pre-sensitization, week 0. Treatment described: therapeutic diphenylcyclopropenone sensitization with weekly scalp DPC. The material was whole blood, obtained in connection with sensitization to the hapten diphenylcyclopropenone (DPC). The origin of the receptors is a man aged 30 to 39 with alopecia areata. Some clones in this sample may be carry-over from other donors' samples.

This clonotype was detected only a few times. The gene calls are TRBV7-3 and TRBJ2-1; D is perhaps TRBD2 (5 bases). V lost 0 bases and J 7 bases, leaving 13 bases between the germline ends. CDR3 length: 15 amino acids. Germline CDR1 and CDR2: SGHTA and FQGTGA. For the CDR3, the DNA is TGTGCCAGCAGCTTAACCCTAGCCGGATGGAATGAGCAGTTCTTC. It codes for CASSLTLAGWNEQFF.

The table lists this clonotype with many counts. This chain connects TRBV18 to TRBJ2-5, with 9 positions matching TRBD1. Per the germline V gene, CDR1 is KGHSH and CDR2 is LQKENI. This CDR3 contains 13 residues. V was clipped by 9 bases and J by 4 bases; unmatched bases: 6. CDR3 protein: CASSGQGAETQYF. The DNA for the CDR3 is TGTGCCAGTTCGGGACAGGGAGCAGAGACCCAGTACTTC.

This clonotype was recorded many times. This chain joins TRBV5-1 and TRBJ1-1; D not certain. V lost 0 bases, J lost 2 bases, and 14 bases lay in between. CDR3 length: 16 amino acids. The germline gives CDR1 SGHRS, CDR2 YFSETQ. The CDR3 DNA sequence: TGCGCCAGCAGCTTGGCCGTGACAACCTTTAACACTGAAGCTTTCTTT. It is translated as CASSLAVTTFNTEAFF.